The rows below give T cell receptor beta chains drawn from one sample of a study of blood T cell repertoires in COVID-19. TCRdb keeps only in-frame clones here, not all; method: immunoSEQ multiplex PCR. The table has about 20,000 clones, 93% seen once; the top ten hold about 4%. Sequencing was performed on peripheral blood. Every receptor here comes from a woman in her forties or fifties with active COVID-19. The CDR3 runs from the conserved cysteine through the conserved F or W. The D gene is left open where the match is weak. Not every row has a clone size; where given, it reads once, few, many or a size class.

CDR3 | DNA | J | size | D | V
CASSPNSNQPQHF | TGTGCCAGCAGCCCCAATAGCAATCAGCCCCAGCATTTT | TRBJ1-5 | few | - | TRBV7-9
CASSQGGAGSGNTIYF | TGTGCCAGCTCACAGGGTGGGGCCGGCTCTGGAAACACCATATATTTT | TRBJ1-3 | - | - | TRBV18
CASSLHLLAGVGNEQFF | TGTGCCAGCAGCTTACACCTACTAGCGGGAGTGGGTAATGAGCAGTTCTTC | TRBJ2-1 | few | TRBD2 | TRBV5-6
CASSRTAPGLAGGQATQYF | TGTGCCAGTAGTCGGACGGCCCCGGGACTAGCGGGAGGGCAAGCTACGCAGTATTTT | TRBJ2-3 | - | TRBD2 | TRBV19
CASRGGGTNEKLFF | TGTGCCAGCAGGGGCGGAGGAACTAATGAAAAACTGTTTTTT | TRBJ1-4 | - | - | TRBV28
CASSVEPGNTEAFF | TGTGCCAGCAGCGTAGAGCCCGGGAACACTGAAGCTTTCTTT | TRBJ1-1 | - | - | TRBV9
CASSLRPSGRGETQYF | TGTGCCAGCAGCTTGAGGCCTAGCGGGAGGGGGGAGACCCAGTACTTC | TRBJ2-5 | - | TRBD2 | TRBV5-4
CASRKLQGALYF | TGTGCCAGCAGAAAACTCCAGGGGGCTCTGTACTTC | TRBJ2-7 | - | TRBD1 | TRBV12-3/TRBV12-4
CALTSGTIRAGELFF | TGTGCCTTGACTAGCGGGACAATTCGGGCCGGGGAGCTGTTTTTT | TRBJ2-2 | once | TRBD2 | TRBV15
CASSTEGLTKLFF | TGTGCCAGCAGTACCGAGGGTTTAACGAAACTGTTTTTT | TRBJ1-4 | - | - | TRBV12-3/TRBV12-4
CASSRQRTANYEQYF | TGTGCCAGCAGTCGTCAGCGGACAGCAAACTACGAGCAGTACTTC | TRBJ2-7 | - | - | TRBV27
CATSKRGDHRGTQYF | TGTGCCACGAGTAAACGGGGGGACCACAGAGGGACGCAGTATTTT | TRBJ2-3 | - | TRBD2 | TRBV6-4
CASYEREGNEQYF | TGCGCCAGTTATGAGCGGGAGGGGAACGAGCAGTACTTC | TRBJ2-7 | - | TRBD2 | TRBV5-1
CASTRSSYEQYF | TGTGCCAGCACCCGGAGCTCCTACGAGCAGTACTTC | TRBJ2-7 | - | - | TRBV6-5
CASSPLGLAGTYEQYF | TGTGCCAGCTCACCCCTGGGACTAGCGGGCACCTACGAGCAGTACTTC | TRBJ2-7 | - | TRBD2 | TRBV18
CASSQWRGETQYF | TGTGCCAGCAGCCAATGGAGAGGAGAGACCCAGTACTTC | TRBJ2-5 | once | - | TRBV16
CASRTAGLAGYTF | TGTGCCAGCAGAACAGCGGGATTGGCAGGCTACACCTTC | TRBJ1-2 | - | - | TRBV27
CASSQDAVEGTNEKLFF | TGCGCCAGCAGCCAAGATGCGGTGGAAGGTACTAATGAAAAACTGTTTTTT | TRBJ1-4 | - | - | TRBV4-1
CASSYGAREETQYF | TGTGCCAGCAGTTACGGGGCCAGAGAAGAGACCCAGTACTTC | TRBJ2-5 | - | - | TRBV6-5
CASSLGLAGVDTQYF | TGTGCCAGCAGCTTAGGTCTAGCGGGAGTTGATACGCAGTATTTT | TRBJ2-3 | - | TRBD2 | TRBV11-2
CASSLMASEQFF | TGTGCCAGCAGCTTGATGGCATCTGAGCAGTTCTTC | TRBJ2-1 | - | - | TRBV5-4
CASLPTGTGYTF | TGTGCCAGCTTACCGACAGGGACAGGCTACACCTTC | TRBJ1-2 | once | TRBD1 | TRBV6-5